This paragraph covers one T cell receptor (beta chain) sequence. What it binds is unknown. This specimen comes from a study of T cell repertoires in cytomegalovirus infection. Study details: Indications of both CMV infection and matching HLA type were provided by public TCR beta signatures. General study results and limits: In two of eight donors, the top clonotype was HLA-C-restricted CMV-specific.

Germline V CDR1 and CDR2: MNHNY, SVGAGI (reference sequence). V was trimmed by 6 bases and J by 3 bases, leaving 11 bases between them. The CDR3 contains 13 residues. TCRdb fed the reads into MiXCR, producing one record per CDR3 protein. The repertoire consists of under 250,000 distinct CDR3 sequences, with 9% to 15% occurring once and the leading ten covering 1.6%. The chain carries TRBV6-6 and TRBJ1-1; D ambiguous. Material: PBMCs. The sequence was obtained from a human donor in good health (CMV status not recorded). Some clones in this sample may be carry-over from other donors' samples. CDR3 residues: CASSRLRDTEAFF. The CDR3 DNA sequence: TGTGCCAGCAGCCGATTGAGGGACACTGAAGCTTTCTTT.